These 20 T cell receptor beta chains originate from one sample sequenced in a study of blood T cell repertoires in COVID-19. Assay used: immunoSEQ multiplex PCR; TCRdb lists only in-frame clones, some missing. The repertoire consists of 250,000 to 350,000 clones, with about 91% occurring once and the leading ten covering 12%. The specimen sequenced was peripheral blood. Receptors were obtained from a woman aged 55-70 years with acute or convalescent COVID-19.

The chain combines TRBV6-6 with TRBJ2-7; 10 nucleotides match TRBD1. In germline, CDR1 is MNHNY, CDR2 SVGAGI (reference sequence). V shed 6 bases and J 5 bases; nucleotides not matched to a gene: 7. This CDR3 spans 14 amino acids. This CDR3 is CASRRGQGNDEQYF. The CDR3 coding sequence is TGTGCCAGCAGGCGGGGACAGGGGAACGACGAGCAGTACTTC.

This clone was counted a single time. V usage is TRBV4-2 and J usage is TRBJ1-1; D remains unclear. V lost 2 bases, J lost 4 bases, and 17 bases lay in between. The CDR3 covers 16 residues. Looked up from germline, CDR1 is LGHNA and CDR2 is YNFKEQ. CDR3 sequence: CASSQTPKRGITEAFF. DNA for the CDR3: TGTGCCAGCAGCCAAACCCCTAAGCGGGGTATCACTGAAGCTTTCTTT.

The V gene is TRBV6-5, the J gene TRBJ1-1; D ambiguous. V dropped 3 bases and J dropped 1 base, with 9 bases sitting between them. The CDR3 runs to 14 residues. Germline CDR1 and CDR2: MNHEY and SVGAGI. The CDR3 bases are TGTGCCAGCAGTTATCTGCAGGCGAACACTGAAGCTTTCTTT. Its protein product is CASSYLQANTEAFF.

The chain links TRBV19 to TRBJ1-2, with TRBD1 matching 10 bases. Germline CDR1 and CDR2: LNHDA and SQIVND (reference sequence). Trimming at V came to 3 bases and at J to 4 bases, leaving 14 bases not matched to a gene. The CDR3 length is 18 residues. The CDR3 nucleotides read TGTGCCAGTAGTATTCTCTTTCTTCGGACAGGGGGGGGCTATGGCTACACCTTC. Protein: CASSILFLRTGGGYGYTF.

The chain uses TRBV7-2 and TRBJ2-1, with a weak D call TRBD2 (5 bases). CDR1 SGHTA and CDR2 FQGNSA come from the germline V gene. V was shortened by 1 base and J by 6 bases, with 13 bases between the two germline ends. This CDR3 region has 15 residues. CDR3 coding DNA: TGTGCCAGCAGCTTAGAGAGGGCTAGAACCAATGAGCAGTTCTTC. It translates to CASSLERARTNEQFF.

CDR3 sequence (DNA): TGTGCCATCAGTGAGGTAGCGAGCTCCTACAATGAGCAGTTCTTC. It translates to CAISEVASSYNEQFF. V usage is TRBV10-3 and J usage is TRBJ2-1; maybe TRBD2 (5 bases). CDR1 and CDR2 from the germline V gene are ENHRY and SYGVKD. The CDR3 runs 15 residues. Trimming shortened V by 2 bases and J by 0 bases, and 8 bases separated the two germline ends.

This clone was seen once. This chain joins TRBV24-1 and TRBJ2-1; 7 bases agree with TRBD2. The J segment lost 9 bases and the V segment lost 5 bases, leaving 6 bases of the junction unmatched. The CDR3 is 13 amino acids. The V gene's germline CDR1 is KGHDR and CDR2 SFDVKD. CDR3 bases: TGTGCCACCAGTGGCCCAGGCGGGGGTGAGCAGTTCTTC. Translation gives CATSGPGGGEQFF.

V gene TRBV5-6 combines with J gene TRBJ1-5; D is perhaps TRBD1 (5 bases). Germline V lookup: CDR1 SGHDT, CDR2 YYEEEE. V was shortened by 3 bases and J by 4 bases, with 8 bases between the two germline ends. The CDR3 is 13 amino acids. The CDR3 sequence is CASSWGVNQPQHF. The CDR3 DNA reads as TGTGCCAGCAGCTGGGGGGTTAATCAGCCCCAGCATTTT.

This CDR3 reads CASSQGTGSYNEQFF. The CDR3 DNA reads as TGTGCCAGCTCCCAAGGGACAGGGTCGTACAATGAGCAGTTCTTC. The J gene is TRBJ2-1, the V gene TRBV18; 9 bases are shared with TRBD1. The V gene end was trimmed by 6 bases and the J gene end by 4 bases; junction bases not matched to a gene: 7. CDR1 and CDR2 (germline): KGHSH, LQKENI. The CDR3 runs to 15 residues.

The V and J genes are TRBV29-1 and TRBJ2-5, with no clear D. Germline assignment: CDR1 SQVTM and CDR2 ANQGSEA. Between the trimmed V and J ends, which lost 6 bases and 5 bases, there was a span of 7 bases. There are 10 residues in the CDR3. The CDR3 nucleotides read TGCAGCGTGGCCGCCGAGACCCAGTACTTC. It encodes CSVAAETQYF.

The CDR3 DNA reads TGTGCCAGCAGCCCCCCTTCCCGGACTAGTAGCGACTACGAGCAGTACTTC. Translated, it gives CASSPPSRTSSDYEQYF. This rearrangement joins TRBV9 to TRBJ2-7; TRBD2 agrees at 7 bases. Germline-derived CDR1 and CDR2 are SGDLS and YYNGEE. Unmatched junction bases numbered 16, after V lost 4 bases and J lost 3 bases. This CDR3 comprises 17 residues. Together with reference TRBV9 and TRBJ2-7, the CDR3 gives the full variable domain: DSGVTQTPKHLITATGQRVTLRCSPRSGDLSVYWYQQSLDQGLQFLIQYYNGEERAKGNILERFSAQQFPDLHSELNLSSLELGDSALYFCASSPPSRTSSDYEQYFGPGTRLTVT.

The chain recombines TRBV7-2 with TRBJ2-1; 8 bases match TRBD2. From germline, CDR1 is SGHTA and CDR2 FQGNSA. The V gene end was trimmed by 1 base and the J gene end by 6 bases; junction bases not matched to a gene: 5. The CDR3 is 15 residues long. The CDR3 here is CASSLVGLGSNEQFF. In DNA, the CDR3 is TGTGCCAGCAGCTTAGTGGGACTAGGCTCCAATGAGCAGTTCTTC. The entire variable domain, with the rest obtained from reference TRBV7-2 and TRBJ2-1, is as follows: GAGVSQSPSNKVTEKGKDVELRCDPISGHTALYWYRQSLGQGLEFLIYFQGNSAPDKSGLPSDRFSAERTGGSVSTLTIQRTQQEDSAVYLCASSLVGLGSNEQFFGPGTRLTVL.

The chain recombines TRBV6-2 or TRBV6-3 with TRBJ2-3; TRBD1 aligns across 8 bases. V gave up 2 bases and J gave up 6 bases; unmatched junction bases: 10. Germline-derived CDR1 and CDR2 are MNHEY and SVGEGT. The CDR3 has 16 amino acids. CDR3 in amino acids: CASSYQGQGAGDTQYF. The CDR3, as DNA: TGTGCCAGCAGTTACCAGGGGCAGGGGGCCGGGGATACGCAGTATTTT.

V is TRBV7-9 and J is TRBJ1-6; D gene unclear. The V end lost 5 bases, the J end lost 8 bases, and 16 bases lay between the germline ends. The CDR3 covers 15 residues. Germline loops: CDR1 SEHNR, CDR2 FQNEAQ (reference sequence). DNA for the CDR3: TGTGCCAGCAGCCCATCCCCGACTATGGATTCACCCCTCCACTTT. Translating it yields CASSPSPTMDSPLHF.

This rearrangement joins TRBV28 to TRBJ1-5, with a weak D call TRBD1 (6 bases). Germline-derived CDR1 and CDR2 are MDHEN and SYDVKM. Trimming took off 4 bases at V and 3 bases at J, with 16 bases between the two ends. This CDR3 is built from 16 residues. CDR3: CASSSPTQGINQPQHF. The CDR3 bases are TGTGCCAGCAGTTCCCCCACTCAGGGGATCAATCAGCCCCAGCATTTT.

This sequence joins TRBV5-1 and TRBJ2-2; weak D call: TRBD2 (5 bases). Trimming removed 4 bases from V and 0 bases from J, with 7 bases in between. The CDR3 spans 14 residues. Germline CDR1 reads SGHRS; CDR2 reads YFSETQ. The CDR3 sequence is CASSETTNTGELFF. In DNA, the CDR3 is TGCGCCAGCAGCGAGACTACGAACACCGGGGAGCTGTTTTTT. Drawing the rest from reference TRBV5-1 and TRBJ2-2, the complete variable domain is KAGVTQTPRYLIKTRGQQVTLSCSPISGHRSVSWYQQTPGQGLQFLFEYFSETQRNKGNFPGRFSGRQFSNSRSEMNVSTLELGDSALYLCASSETTNTGELFFGEGSRLTVL.

The chain uses TRBV27 and TRBJ2-7, with D perhaps matching TRBD1 (5 bases). This CDR3 is 14 amino acids long. Germline V lookup: CDR1 MNHEY, CDR2 SMNVEV (reference sequence). Trimming cost V 2 bases and J 2 bases, with 10 bases left between them. Here the CDR3 DNA reads TGTGCCAGCAGTTTAGGCAGGGTGGCCTACGAGCAGTACTTC. This sequence encodes CASSLGRVAYEQYF.

The rearrangement joins TRBV29-1 to TRBJ1-4, with TRBD1 identical over 7 bases. The V segment lost 6 bases and the J segment 3 bases; nucleotides outside the gene matches: 10. This CDR3 comprises 15 residues. Germline V gene data show CDR1 as SQVTM and CDR2 as ANQGSEA. CDR3 loop: CSVWDSTPSNEKLFF. The CDR3 DNA follows: TGCAGCGTCTGGGACAGTACCCCATCTAATGAAAAACTGTTTTTT.

The rearrangement joins TRBV25-1 to TRBJ2-7, with 7 bases matching TRBD2. J gave up 6 bases and V 1 base, and 9 bases lay outside the gene matches. The CDR3 loop spans 15 amino acids. Per the germline V gene, CDR1 is MGHDK and CDR2 is SYGVNS. The CDR3 nucleotides are TGTGCCAGCAGTGAATCAGATGGGGGACTACGCGAGCAGTACTTC. Its translation: CASSESDGGLREQYF.

DNA of the CDR3: TGTGCCAGTAGTAATCACTCTTACAGGGACAGTCGCTCTGGGGCCAACGTCCTGACTTTC. This encodes CASSNHSYRDSRSGANVLTF. The V and J genes are TRBV19 and TRBJ2-6; the match to TRBD1 covers 7 bases. The CDR3 length is 20 residues. In germline, CDR1 is LNHDA, CDR2 SQIVND (reference sequence). The V segment lost 4 bases and the J segment 0 bases; nucleotides outside the gene matches: 15.